A selection of T cell receptor beta chains follows, all from one sample in a study of blood T cell repertoires in COVID-19. The table came from immunoSEQ multiplex PCR; TCRdb's copy has only in-frame clones and leaves some out. The table records about 170,000 clones, about 85% of them present only once. Sequences were obtained from peripheral blood. The source is a woman aged 80 or over with COVID-19, enrolled during active disease. Each CDR3 is given with its conserved first and last residue. Clone size is shown for a subset of rows, as once, few, many or a class of expanded clone.

V gene: TRBV15
J gene: TRBJ1-2
clone size: -
CDR3 protein: CATSREASGGYTF

V gene: TRBV4-1
J gene: TRBJ1-6
clone size: -
CDR3 protein: CASTFEGGVSPLHF

V gene: TRBV15
J gene: TRBJ2-1
clone size: -
CDR3 protein: CAVQHRVSYNEQFF

V gene: TRBV10-3
J gene: TRBJ2-3
clone size: -
CDR3 protein: CAISEPLLAGGSTDTQYF

V gene: TRBV7-3
J gene: TRBJ2-1
clone size: -
CDR3 protein: CASSLSAASYNEQFF

V gene: TRBV28
J gene: TRBJ1-5
clone size: -
CDR3 protein: CASSVDSNQPQHF

V gene: TRBV3-1/TRBV3-2
J gene: TRBJ2-5
clone size: -
CDR3 protein: CASSQAGIVRPSEAQYF

V gene: TRBV3-1/TRBV3-2
J gene: TRBJ2-1
clone size: -
CDR3 protein: CASSFREGEQFF

V gene: TRBV5-1
J gene: TRBJ1-2
clone size: -
CDR3 protein: CASSARLGPVYGYTF

V gene: TRBV5-1
J gene: TRBJ1-2
clone size: -
CDR3 protein: CASSSALAGQSYGYTF

V gene: TRBV11-2
J gene: TRBJ2-2
clone size: -
CDR3 protein: CASSLDRAGELFF

V gene: TRBV28
J gene: TRBJ2-6
clone size: -
CDR3 protein: CASSLSPVGANVLTF

V gene: TRBV7-9
J gene: TRBJ1-1
clone size: -
CDR3 protein: CASSRFAGVLTEAFF

V gene: TRBV29-1
J gene: TRBJ2-5
clone size: once
CDR3 protein: CSVVKGQGDTGETQYF

V gene: TRBV3-1/TRBV3-2
J gene: TRBJ1-2
clone size: -
CDR3 protein: CASSPLDRARGGYTF

V gene: TRBV19
J gene: TRBJ2-1
clone size: -
CDR3 protein: CASSPGQARVEQFF

V gene: TRBV5-1
J gene: TRBJ1-3
clone size: -
CDR3 protein: CASKQGVGGNTIYF

V gene: TRBV7-8
J gene: TRBJ1-2
clone size: -
CDR3 protein: CASSLSDRDYGYTF

V gene: TRBV5-1
J gene: TRBJ2-7
clone size: -
CDR3 protein: CASSLGVSYEQYF

V gene: TRBV3-1/TRBV3-2
J gene: TRBJ1-2
clone size: -
CDR3 protein: CASSPTGEYGYTF

V gene: TRBV3-1/TRBV3-2
J gene: TRBJ1-3
clone size: -
CDR3 protein: CASSHVHDSSGNTIYF

V gene: TRBV9
J gene: TRBJ2-2
clone size: -
CDR3 protein: CASSEQGAGFTGELFF

V gene: TRBV20-1
J gene: TRBJ1-2
clone size: -
CDR3 protein: CSATGTGGYTF

V gene: TRBV6-1
J gene: TRBJ1-5
clone size: -
CDR3 protein: CASSDPGGVNQPQHF

V gene: TRBV3-1/TRBV3-2
J gene: TRBJ2-6
clone size: -
CDR3 protein: CASRASGANVLTF

V gene: TRBV5-3
J gene: TRBJ2-3
clone size: few
CDR3 protein: CARSPRDRESRIAGDTDTQYF

V gene: TRBV19
J gene: TRBJ1-2
clone size: -
CDR3 protein: CASRRKGNYGYTF

V gene: TRBV7-2
J gene: TRBJ2-1
clone size: -
CDR3 protein: CASSLVGTGPNEQFF

V gene: TRBV20-1
J gene: TRBJ2-7
clone size: -
CDR3 protein: CSASWETGPYEQYF

V gene: TRBV6-5
J gene: TRBJ2-5
clone size: once
CDR3 protein: CATTTGTSGRETQYF

V gene: TRBV4-2
J gene: TRBJ1-5
clone size: -
CDR3 protein: CASSRSGQGVEPQHF